A selection of T cell receptor beta chains follows, all from one sample in a study of T cells in Graves' hyperthyroidism and ophthalmopathy. From the multiplex PCR reads, TCRdb called clonotypes with MiXCR, one entry per CDR3 protein. The table shows some 570,000 distinct CDR3 sequences, with more than 13% occurring only once. Sample: blood. These receptors were collected from a woman aged 18-29 years with Graves' ophthalmopathy. The CDR3 runs from the conserved cysteine through the conserved F or W. The D gene is left open where the match is weak.

d_gene	v_gene	j_gene	CDR3aa
TRBD2	TRBV11-2	TRBJ2-1	CASSFGAGVYNEQFF
-	TRBV7-2	TRBJ2-6	CASSLGQGLGANVLTF
TRBD2	TRBV9	TRBJ2-1	CASSGRLAENNEQFF
-	TRBV24-1	TRBJ2-3	CATSDFGGDTNTQYF
-	TRBV9	TRBJ2-1	CASSAQTNEQFF
-	TRBV11-1	TRBJ1-1	CASSRPGTPRNTEAFF
-	TRBV7-7	TRBJ2-2	CASSLDWAGELFF
TRBD1	TRBV6-1	TRBJ1-3	CASSHTDREGNTIYF
-	TRBV28	TRBJ1-5	CASSLDGVNMIDQPQHF
-	TRBV5-6	TRBJ2-7	CASRRAEDSLPYEQYF